The 6 T cell receptor beta chains below all came from one sample that was sequenced in a study of CXCR3-negative and CXCR3-positive naive CD8 T cells. What these receptors recognize is not known. UMI-tagged TRB cDNA libraries were built via 5' RACE. Following a re-call of the 5' RACE reads, TCRdb has one entry per CDR3 protein and lacks DNA. In total, the table holds some 140,000 distinct CDR3 sequences. Study-wide findings and caveats: More hydrophobic TRB CDR3s were found in CXCR3-positive naive cells than in CXCR3-negative naive cells.

Sequencing input: naive CXCR3+ CD8+ T cells from blood. Noted subset: CD45RO-CCR7+CD27+CD95- naive CD8+ T cells expressing CXCR3 (TNR3+). Every receptor here comes from a human donor in good health. Some clones in this sample may be carry-over from other donors' samples.

The V gene is TRBV9, the J gene TRBJ2-2; the TRBD1 assignment by TCRdb is unverifiable without DNA. Germline V gene lookup returns CDR1 SGDLS and CDR2 YYNGEE. This CDR3 spans 16 amino acids. CDR3 region: CASGHHWDRNTGELFF.

The rearrangement links TRBV28 to TRBJ2-4; no DNA is available, so the TRBD1 call from TCRdb remains unchecked. The length of the CDR3 is 16 residues. Germline assignment: CDR1 MDHEN and CDR2 SYDVKM. CDR3 sequence reads: CASSPLKLAAKNIQYF.

The chain recombines TRBV9 with TRBJ2-7; the D call of TRBD1 rests on TCRdb alone, since no DNA is present to check it. CDR1 is SGDLS, CDR2 YYNGEE, per germline. The CDR3 runs 14 residues. CDR3 sequence reads: CASSASDRVHEQYF.

V usage is TRBV29-1 and J usage is TRBJ2-7; TCRdb gives TRBD1 as the D gene, but with no DNA this cannot be confirmed. The CDR3 is 15 amino acids. CDR1 SQVTM and CDR2 ANQGSEA come from the germline V gene. CDR3: CSANLPDRGGYEQYF.

The CDR3 is CSVSRNTEAFF. The genes are TRBV29-1 and TRBJ1-1. Germline V CDR1 and CDR2: SQVTM, ANQGSEA. This CDR3 comprises 11 residues.

This chain connects TRBV3-1 to TRBJ2-7; TCRdb's D call, TRBD2, is unchecked because there is no DNA. Germline V gene lookup returns CDR1 LGHDT and CDR2 YNNKEL (reference sequence). The CDR3 is made up of 17 amino acids. The CDR3 sequence: CASSQDETSGRTFEQYF.